This T cell receptor (beta chain) appears in the sequencing data of a study of T-cell memory formation after mild COVID-19. Constant-segment-primed 5'RACE gave TCR alpha and TCR beta cDNA libraries with sample barcodes and UMIs. TCRdb analysed the 5' RACE reads with MiXCR anew, one entry per CDR3 protein. The sample has 200,000 to 250,000 distinct CDR3 sequences; approximately 10% are singletons. This clonotype has just a few counts. No antigen is known for it. Germline V gives CDR1 ENHRY, CDR2 SYGVKD. V was shortened by 11 bases and J by 5 bases, with 19 bases between the two germline ends. The CDR3 is made up of 14 amino acids. Study-wide results and limits: Pre-infection memory showed some responding clones, and this suggested that cross-reactive memory joined. Whether second-wave clones peaking at day 37 were SARS-CoV-2 specific went unconfirmed. Among CD4+ contracting clones, most were CM and EM, and CD8+ ones EMRA.

This receptor was taken from a young man who had mild COVID-19 (a few samples of this study predate the infection). Cell type and time point are not known. Sequenced material: PBMCs or a T cell subset sorted from them (not recorded which). The rearrangement joins TRBV10-3 to TRBJ2-1; D tentatively fits TRBD1 or TRBD2 (6 bases each). The CDR3 spells CAPGQGRWDNEQFF. The CDR3 DNA reads as TGTGCCCCAGGGCAGGGGAGGTGGGACAATGAGCAGTTCTTC.